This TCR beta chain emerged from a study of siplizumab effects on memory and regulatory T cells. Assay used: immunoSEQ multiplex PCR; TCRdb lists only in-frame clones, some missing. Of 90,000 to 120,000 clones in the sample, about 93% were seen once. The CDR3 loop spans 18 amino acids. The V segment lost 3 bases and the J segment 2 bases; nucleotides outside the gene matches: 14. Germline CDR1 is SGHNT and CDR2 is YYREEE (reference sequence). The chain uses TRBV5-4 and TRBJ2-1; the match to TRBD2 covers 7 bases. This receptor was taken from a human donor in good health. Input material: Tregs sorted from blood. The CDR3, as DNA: TGTGCCAGCAGCTGGGGCGTGGTTGGCGGGGGAGCCTACAATGAGCAGTTCTTC. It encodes CASSWGVVGGGAYNEQFF. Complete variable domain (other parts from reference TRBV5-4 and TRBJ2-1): ETGVTQSPTHLIKTRGQQVTLRCSSQSGHNTVSWYQQALGQGPQFIFQYYREEENGRGNFPPRFSGLQFPNYSSELNVNALELDDSALYLCASSWGVVGGGAYNEQFFGPGTRLTVL.